This record concerns one T cell receptor (beta chain) sequence. Its antigen is undetermined. This record belongs to a study of cytomegalovirus exposure and HLA in healthy donors. CDR1 is MNHNY, CDR2 SVGAGI, per germline (reference sequence). V was trimmed by 9 bases and J by 0 bases, leaving 15 bases between them. The CDR3 is made up of 15 amino acids. Use of 60 Vbeta and 13 Jbeta primers characterized the PCR. This table comes from immunoSEQ multiplex PCR, and its TCRdb copy is limited to in-frame clones, with some not included. The table lists more than 95,000 clones. Notes on the study in general: Later analysis identified a missense DCLRE1C variant that was linked to TCR beta V- and J-gene trimming.

The chain has TRBV6-6 and TRBJ1-5; no clear D. The TCR comes from a middle-aged man in good health and CMV-seronegative. Sequencing used PBMCs. The CDR3 region is CASNRIRSSNQPQHF. The CDR3 region has the DNA TGTGCCAGTAACCGGATAAGGAGTAGCAATCAGCCCCAGCATTTT.